The 10 T cell receptor beta chains given below trace back to one sample, sequenced in a study of T and B cells in COVID-19 patients (TCRdb year 2020). Genomic DNA extracted from blood, in amounts of roughly 230-550 ng, served as the starting material for amplifying TRB repertoires. Sequencer: Illumina MiSeq. Multiplex PCR with BIOMED2 TRB-A/B primer pools was used to amplify the TRB rearrangements. TCRdb trimmed public reads at Q25 via fastp, called clones via MiXCR and kept in-frame beta chains. Each CDR3 protein appears once, grouped with its most common genes and DNA. The sample table shows about 7,100 distinct CDR3 sequences, and 20% to 30% are seen once. The biggest ten clones account for around 10% of the sample. The source material was blood. The receptors derive from a human donor with active COVID-19.

This clonotype has a handful of counts. This chain links TRBV28 with TRBJ2-4; a weak D match, TRBD1 (5 bases). CDR3 length equals 18 residues. The V end was cut by 1 base, the J end by 3 bases, with 19 bases between. Germline loops: CDR1 MDHEN, CDR2 SYDVKM. The CDR3 here is CASSLFPRAGLGKNIQYF. CDR3 bases: TGTGCCAGCAGTTTATTTCCTAGGGCAGGGTTGGGCAAAAACATTCAGTACTTC.

This clonotype is classed as medium-sized. J is TRBJ2-1 and V is TRBV15; the match to TRBD2 covers 11 bases. The length of the CDR3 is 15 residues. Germline V CDR1 and CDR2: LNHNV, YYDKDF (reference sequence). After removal of 6 bases from V and 5 bases from J, the junction contained 6 bases not matched to a gene. CDR3 in DNA: TGTGCCACCAGTCCCACTAGCGGGAGTCACAATGAGCAGTTCTTC. The encoded protein is CATSPTSGSHNEQFF.

This clonotype is medium-sized. This sequence joins TRBV11-1 and TRBJ2-5; tentative D call: TRBD1 (6 bases). The CDR3 covers 15 residues. V dropped 6 bases and J dropped 2 bases, with 16 bases sitting between them. Germline V gene lookup returns CDR1 SGHAT and CDR2 FQDESV (reference sequence). CDR3 DNA sequence: TGTGCCAGCAGTTATAATCAGGGGAAACAAGAGACCCAGTACTTC. This encodes CASSYNQGKQETQYF.

The chain employs TRBV11-3 and TRBJ2-1; maybe TRBD2 (6 bases). This CDR3 has 15 residues. V lost 4 bases to trimming and J lost 7 bases, with 17 bases between them. Germline CDR1 is SGHNT and CDR2 is YENEEA. CDR3 bases: TGTGCCAGCAGCTCGGGGCCGGAGGGCCCAAATGAGCAGTTCTTC. Translation gives CASSSGPEGPNEQFF.

J is TRBJ1-6 and V is TRBV12-3 or TRBV12-4; 7 bases line up with TRBD1. V shed 8 bases and J 4 bases; nucleotides not matched to a gene: 8. The CDR3 is 15 amino acids. The CDR3 is CASRDSLTYNSPLHF. The CDR3 nucleotides are TGTGCCAGCCGGGACAGCTTAACGTATAATTCACCCCTCCACTTT.

This rearrangement joins TRBV4-1 to TRBJ2-7, with D perhaps TRBD1 (6 bases). CDR3 length: 17 residues. In germline, CDR1 is MGHRA, CDR2 YSYEKL. Trimming pared 4 bases from V and 2 bases from J, leaving 21 bases between. The CDR3 protein is CASSLSATDSDTYEQYF. The CDR3 DNA reads TGCGCCAGCAGCCTCAGCGCCACGGACAGTGATACCTACGAGCAGTACTTC.

This clonotype showed up many times. V gene TRBV12-3 or TRBV12-4 combines with J gene TRBJ2-2, with 12 bases identical to TRBD2. This CDR3 comprises 17 residues. V lost 4 bases to trimming and J lost 6 bases; unmatched junction nucleotides: 9. The CDR3 region is CASSSRLAGVPSGELFF. DNA for the CDR3: TGTGCCAGCAGTTCCCGACTAGCGGGGGTCCCATCCGGGGAGCTGTTTTTT.

This clonotype was detected a few times. The CDR3 sequence is CAISESTRGGLDEQYF. The CDR3 DNA follows: TGTGCCATCAGTGAGTCGACTCGTGGGGGGCTGGACGAGCAGTACTTC. This chain connects TRBV10-3 to TRBJ2-7; D possibly uses TRBD1 or TRBD2 (6 bases each). V was clipped by 0 bases and J by 5 bases, with 17 bases between them. Germline V gene lookup returns CDR1 ENHRY and CDR2 SYGVKD. The CDR3 sequence is 16 residues long.

With regard to this clonotype: Mismatch with germline at one junction end may stem from a read error. J is TRBJ2-5 and V is TRBV5-1; 16 bases map to TRBD2. This CDR3 spans 17 amino acids. Germline-derived CDR1 and CDR2 are SGHRS and YFSETQ. The DNA of the CDR3 is TGTGCCAGAAGCCCGGGGACTAGCGGGAGGGCCTCAGAGACCCAGTACTTC. It is translated as CARSPGTSGRASETQYF.

V is TRBV28 and J is TRBJ1-1; D remains unclear. The CDR3 is made up of 11 amino acids. The ends were cut back, 7 bases at V and 7 bases at J, with 10 bases in the middle. Germline lookup yields CDR1 MDHEN and CDR2 SYDVKM. The DNA of the CDR3 is TGTGCCAGCACTTCAGAGGGTGAAGCTTTCTTT. It specifies CASTSEGEAFF.